This T cell receptor beta chain comes out of a study of T cells in localized non-small cell lung cancer. General study points: In adjacent lung appeared a median about 57 of the top 100 tumor clones.

As for this clone: Its target is not known.

Germline assignment: CDR1 SGHRS and CDR2 YFSETQ. The CDR3 sequence is 14 residues long. V was trimmed by 5 bases and J by 4 bases, leaving 13 bases between them. TCRdb's table, derived via immunoSEQ multiplex PCR, lists solely in-frame clones and lacks some. The sample yields roughly 21,000 clones, 75% to 95% seen once. The sequence was collected from a woman between 40 and 69 years old with stage I lung adenocarcinoma. V is TRBV5-1 and J is TRBJ2-1; D assignment may be TRBD1 or TRBD2 (5 bases each). Sequenced here: peripheral blood, sampled before any cancer treatment. CDR3 loop: CASSTGTTYNEQFF. The CDR3 DNA reads TGCGCCAGCAGTACCGGGACCACTTACAATGAGCAGTTCTTC.